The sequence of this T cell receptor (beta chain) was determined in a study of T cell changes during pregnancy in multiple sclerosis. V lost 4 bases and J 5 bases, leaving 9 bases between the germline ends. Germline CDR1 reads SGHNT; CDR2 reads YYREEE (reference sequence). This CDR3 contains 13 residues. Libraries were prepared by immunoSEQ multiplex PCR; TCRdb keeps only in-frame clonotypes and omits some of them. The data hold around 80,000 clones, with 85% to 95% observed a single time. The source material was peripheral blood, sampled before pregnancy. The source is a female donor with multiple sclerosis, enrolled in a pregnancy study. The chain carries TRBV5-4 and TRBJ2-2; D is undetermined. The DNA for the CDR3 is TGTGCCAGCAGCCGCGGTGGTACCGGGGAGCTGTTTTTT. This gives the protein CASSRGGTGELFF.